The 6 T cell receptor beta chains below were found in one sample sequenced in a study of post-analysis software for immune sequencing data. Unique molecular identifiers tagged the TCR beta cDNA libraries. TCRdb passed the PCR reads through MiXCR, listing each CDR3 protein once. In the table there are about 760,000 distinct CDR3 sequences, 30% of which are singletons. Study findings and constraints: The study found TRBV5-6, TRBV5-1 and TRBV20-1 among several TRBV segments more frequent in patients than controls.

The antigens of these receptors remain unknown. Sequenced material: blood. The receptors were sampled from a girl between 5 and 17 years old with multiple sclerosis.

V and J are TRBV4-3 and TRBJ2-5, with 7 bases lining up with TRBD1. With V trimmed by 2 bases and J by 5 bases, 11 bases remained unmatched. This CDR3 is 16 amino acids long. The germline V gene has CDR1 LGHNA and CDR2 YSLEER. Here the CDR3 reads CASSQNLQGSFETQYF. The CDR3 coding sequence is TGCGCCAGCAGCCAAAATTTACAGGGGTCTTTTGAGACCCAGTACTTC.

Ten or more counts support this clonotype. The CDR3: CASRPTVLAGEQYF. The CDR3 coding sequence is TGCGCCAGCAGACCCACCGTACTAGCGGGGGAGCAGTACTTC. The chain employs TRBV4-3 and TRBJ2-7; 10 positions match TRBD2. The junction had 9 bases not matched to a gene; V was cut back by 6 bases and J by 7 bases. CDR3 length: 14 residues. Germline-derived CDR1 and CDR2 are LGHNA and YSLEER.

This clonotype was seen a few times. This sequence joins TRBV5-1 and TRBJ2-7, with D possibly matching TRBD1 (6 bases). Germline CDR1 and CDR2: SGHRS and YFSETQ. Trimming removed 1 base from V and 9 bases from J, with 11 bases in between. The CDR3 runs to 12 residues. In nucleotides, the CDR3 is TGCGCCAGCAGCTTGAGGGGACAAGTGCAGTACTTC. It translates to CASSLRGQVQYF.

This clonotype was seen more than once but under ten times. The chain combines TRBV9 with TRBJ2-3; D gene ambiguous. The V and J ends lost 0 bases and 0 bases respectively, with 11 bases between them. The CDR3 loop spans 16 amino acids. CDR1 and CDR2 from the germline V gene are SGDLS and YYNGEE. This CDR3 is CASSVEGWSSTDTQYF. The CDR3 DNA reads as TGTGCCAGCAGCGTAGAGGGATGGTCTAGCACAGATACGCAGTATTTT.

J is TRBJ2-1 and V is TRBV29-1; D unclear. CDR3 length: 12 residues. V lost 0 bases and J 8 bases, leaving 8 bases between the germline ends. From germline, CDR1 is SQVTM and CDR2 ANQGSEA. The CDR3 DNA reads TGCAGCGTTGAAGATGGCCCCGATGAGCAGTTCTTC. Protein product: CSVEDGPDEQFF.

The chain employs TRBV20-1 and TRBJ1-1; TRBD1 might be the D (5 bases). There are 15 residues in the CDR3. V was cut by 1 base and J by 0 bases, with 12 bases left in between. The V gene's germline CDR1 is DFQATT and CDR2 SNEGSKA (reference sequence). The CDR3: CSARGVGRVNTEAFF. CDR3 coding DNA: TGCAGTGCTAGAGGGGTAGGCAGGGTGAACACTGAAGCTTTCTTT.